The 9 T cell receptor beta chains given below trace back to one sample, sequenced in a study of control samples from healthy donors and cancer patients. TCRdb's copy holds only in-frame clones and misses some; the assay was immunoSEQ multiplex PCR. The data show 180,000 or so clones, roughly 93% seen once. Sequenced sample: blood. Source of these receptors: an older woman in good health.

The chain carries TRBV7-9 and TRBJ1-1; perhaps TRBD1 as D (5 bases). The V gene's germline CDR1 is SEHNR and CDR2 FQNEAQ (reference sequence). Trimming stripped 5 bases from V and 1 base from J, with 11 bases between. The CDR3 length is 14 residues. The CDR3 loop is CASSRPTENTEAFF. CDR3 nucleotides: TGTGCCAGCAGCCGCCCGACAGAGAACACTGAAGCTTTCTTT.

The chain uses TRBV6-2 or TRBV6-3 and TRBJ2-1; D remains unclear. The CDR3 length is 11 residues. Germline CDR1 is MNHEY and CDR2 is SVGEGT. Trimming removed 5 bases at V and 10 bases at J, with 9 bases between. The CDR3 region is CASSHAYEQFF. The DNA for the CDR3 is TGTGCCAGCAGTCATGCTTACGAGCAGTTCTTC.

CDR3 coding DNA: TGTGCCAGCAGCCAACAACTAGCTACTGCAAAGTACTTC. Residues: CASSQQLATAKYF. The gene calls are TRBV4-2 and TRBJ2-5; D might be TRBD2 (6 bases). CDR1 and CDR2 from the germline V gene are LGHNA and YNFKEQ. V gave up 2 bases and J gave up 12 bases, with 16 bases separating them. The CDR3 is 13 amino acids.

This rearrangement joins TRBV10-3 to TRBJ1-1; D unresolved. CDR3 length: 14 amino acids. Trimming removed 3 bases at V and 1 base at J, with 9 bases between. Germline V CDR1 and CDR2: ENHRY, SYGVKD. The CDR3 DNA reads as TGTGCCATCAGTGATGGCATAAAGAACACTGAAGCTTTCTTT. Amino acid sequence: CAISDGIKNTEAFF.

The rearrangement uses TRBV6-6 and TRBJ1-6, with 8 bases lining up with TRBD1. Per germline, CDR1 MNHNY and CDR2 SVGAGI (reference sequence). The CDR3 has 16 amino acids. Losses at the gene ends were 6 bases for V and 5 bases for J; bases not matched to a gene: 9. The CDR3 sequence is CASSPAGGANNSPLHF. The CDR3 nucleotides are TGTGCCAGCAGCCCGGCAGGGGGCGCGAATAATTCACCCCTCCACTTT.

Written as DNA, the CDR3 is TGTGCCAGCAGTTTCGGTAGTAATTCACCCCTCCACTTT. Translation: CASSFGSNSPLHF. V and J are TRBV28 and TRBJ1-6; no definite D call. CDR1 is MDHEN and CDR2 is SYDVKM in the germline V gene. Trimming pared 3 bases from V and 6 bases from J, leaving 6 bases between. This CDR3 is built from 13 residues.

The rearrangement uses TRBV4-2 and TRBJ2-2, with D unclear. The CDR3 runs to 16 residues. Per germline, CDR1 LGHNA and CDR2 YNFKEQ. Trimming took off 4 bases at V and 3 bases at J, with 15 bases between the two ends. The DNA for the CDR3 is TGTGCCAGCAGCCCGGAGCCAAGATGGGACACCGGGGAGCTGTTTTTT. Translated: CASSPEPRWDTGELFF.

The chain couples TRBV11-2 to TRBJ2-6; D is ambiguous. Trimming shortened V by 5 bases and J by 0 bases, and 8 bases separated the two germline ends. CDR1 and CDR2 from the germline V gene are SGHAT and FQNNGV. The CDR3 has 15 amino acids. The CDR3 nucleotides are TGTGCCAGCAGCCCTCCAAACTCTGGGGCCAACGTCCTGACTTTC. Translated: CASSPPNSGANVLTF. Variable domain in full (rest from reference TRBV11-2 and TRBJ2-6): EAGVAQSPRYKIIEKRQSVAFWCNPISGHATLYWYQQILGQGPKLLIQFQNNGVVDDSQLPKDRFSAERLKGVDSTLKIQPAKLEDSAVYLCASSPPNSGANVLTFGAGSRLTVL.

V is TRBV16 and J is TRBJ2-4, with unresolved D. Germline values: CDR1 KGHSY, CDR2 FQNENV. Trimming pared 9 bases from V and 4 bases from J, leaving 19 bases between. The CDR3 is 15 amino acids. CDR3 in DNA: TGTGCCAGTCAGCCCCGAGGAATCGGGAAAAACATTCAGTACTTC. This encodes CASQPRGIGKNIQYF.